This T cell receptor (beta chain) originates from a study of T-cell memory formation after mild COVID-19. Study-wide results and caveats: Researchers found some responding clones in pre-infection memory, a sign that cross-reactive memory joined. Clones contracting day 15 to 85 were balanced CD4/CD8; later expanders leaned CD4+. Contracting clones localized mainly to CM and EM when CD4+ and mainly to EMRA when CD8+.

5'RACE, which relied on constant-segment primers, yielded TCR alpha and TCR beta cDNA libraries carrying sample barcodes and UMIs. From the 5' RACE reads, TCRdb called clonotypes with MiXCR, one entry per CDR3 protein. The data contain under 200,000 distinct CDR3 sequences, around 10% of them singletons. This CDR3 region has 13 residues. The V end was cut by 6 bases, the J end by 7 bases, with 10 bases between. This clonotype was detected a few times. Its antigen is not known. The receptor was isolated from a man between 18 and 35 years old who had mild COVID-19 (a few samples of this study predate the infection). Cell type and time point are not known. Material: PBMCs or a T cell subset sorted from them (not recorded which). The chain employs TRBV12-3 or TRBV12-4 and TRBJ1-6; no definite D call. The CDR3 nucleotides are TGTGCCAGCAGCTCCACCCCGAATTCACCCCTCCACTTT. It yields the protein CASSSTPNSPLHF.